A single sample gave rise to the 24 T cell receptor beta chains below, sequenced in a study of OX40 agonist ivuxolimab in advanced cancers. The method was immunoSEQ multiplex PCR; TCRdb's version includes in-frame clones alone and lacks a portion of them. The sample contains 65,000 to 100,000 clones, approximately 85% of which appear only once. The sample here was CD4+ or CD8+ T cells sorted from blood, taken in a trial of the OX40 agonist ivuxolimab. These receptors all stem from an adult with an advanced solid tumor such as melanoma, head and neck, liver or kidney cancer.

The chain recombines TRBV5-1 with TRBJ2-3; possibly TRBD2 for D (5 bases). V lost 0 bases and J lost 0, with 11 bases in between. The V gene's germline CDR1 is SGHRS and CDR2 YFSETQ. There are 16 residues in the CDR3. CDR3 amino acids: CASSLGRESSTDTQYF. Written as DNA, the CDR3 is TGCGCCAGCAGCTTGGGAAGGGAGAGTAGCACAGATACGCAGTATTTT.

This chain links TRBV11-2 with TRBJ2-5, with no clear D. V was clipped by 1 base and J by 5 bases, with 14 bases between them. The CDR3 has 15 amino acids. From germline, CDR1 is SGHAT and CDR2 FQNNGV. CDR3 sequence reads: CASSLAPRSVETQYF. The CDR3 coding sequence is TGTGCCAGCAGCTTAGCTCCTCGTTCGGTGGAGACCCAGTACTTC.

The gene calls are TRBV6-1 and TRBJ2-1, with TRBD2 matching over 11 bases. The CDR3 consists of 15 residues. Germline lookup yields CDR1 MNHNS and CDR2 SASEGT. The V gene end was trimmed by 7 bases and the J gene end by 4 bases; junction bases not matched to a gene: 6. The CDR3 sequence is CASKSTSGTYNEQFF. The CDR3 nucleotides are TGTGCCAGCAAATCGACTAGCGGGACTTACAATGAGCAGTTCTTC.

V is TRBV9 and J is TRBJ2-7, with D possibly TRBD2 on 6 matching bases. Trimming left V 3 bases short and J 2 bases short, with 15 bases between. The germline V gene encodes CDR1 SGDLS and CDR2 YYNGEE. CDR3 length: 15 residues. In nucleotides, the CDR3 is TGTGCCAGCAGCGCGAGAAGGGACTCCACCTACGAGCAGTACTTC. Encoded protein: CASSARRDSTYEQYF.

This rearrangement joins TRBV28 to TRBJ2-5; 14 nucleotides line up with TRBD2. This CDR3 has 15 residues. The germline V gene encodes CDR1 MDHEN and CDR2 SYDVKM. Trimming at V came to 2 bases and at J to 6 bases, leaving 2 bases not matched to a gene. CDR3 in DNA: TGTGCCAGCAGTTTAGGGACTAGCGGGAGACAGACCCAGTACTTC. The encoded protein is CASSLGTSGRQTQYF.

The rearrangement uses TRBV7-9 and TRBJ1-2; possibly TRBD1 for D (5 bases). The CDR3 loop spans 13 amino acids. Germline V CDR1 and CDR2: SEHNR, FQNEAQ (reference sequence). Trimming removed 5 bases at V and 5 bases at J, with 12 bases between. The CDR3, as DNA: TGTGCCAGCAGCCCCGGGACCGAGTATGGCTACACCTTC. This sequence encodes CASSPGTEYGYTF. Complete variable domain (other parts from reference TRBV7-9 and TRBJ1-2): DTGVSQNPRHKITKRGQNVTFRCDPISEHNRLYWYRQTLGQGPEFLTYFQNEAQLEKSRLLSDRFSAERPKGSFSTLEIQRTEQGDSAMYLCASSPGTEYGYTFGSGTRLTVV.

The chain uses TRBV27 and TRBJ1-2; no clear D. Germline lookup yields CDR1 MNHEY and CDR2 SMNVEV (reference sequence). V was trimmed by 5 bases and J by 7 bases, leaving 20 bases between them. The CDR3 totals 15 residues. CDR3 loop: CASSPGVWGGGGYTF. DNA of the CDR3: TGTGCCAGCAGTCCTGGAGTTTGGGGTGGAGGTGGCTACACCTTC.

The chain combines TRBV19 with TRBJ2-4; D is uncertain. The CDR3 consists of 12 residues. The V gene lost 5 bases and the J gene lost 0 bases, with 2 bases spanning the gap. Germline V gene lookup returns CDR1 LNHDA and CDR2 SQIVND (reference sequence). The DNA for the CDR3 is TGTGCCAGTAGTCTAGCCAAAAACATTCAGTACTTC. Translating it yields CASSLAKNIQYF.

The chain links TRBV29-1 to TRBJ2-2; the D gene could be TRBD1 or TRBD2 (5 bases each). In germline, CDR1 is SQVTM, CDR2 ANQGSEA. This CDR3 is 13 amino acids long. The V gene lost 2 bases and the J gene lost 6 bases, with 10 bases spanning the gap. The CDR3 nucleotides are TGCAGCGTTGAACAGAGAGGGGCCGGGGAGCTGTTTTTT. This encodes CSVEQRGAGELFF.

The J gene is TRBJ2-7, the V gene TRBV15; weak D call: TRBD2 (5 bases). The CDR3 is 16 residues long. Trimming stripped 0 bases from V and 5 bases from J, with 17 bases between. CDR1 and CDR2 from the germline V gene are LNHNV and YYDKDF (reference sequence). In DNA, the CDR3 is TGTGCCACCAGCAGAGATTCCCGCCGGGGTGAGGACGAGCAGTACTTC. Residues: CATSRDSRRGEDEQYF.

The rearrangement uses TRBV5-1 and TRBJ2-1; D is possibly TRBD2 (5 bases). Germline CDR1 reads SGHRS; CDR2 reads YFSETQ. The CDR3 loop spans 13 amino acids. V gave up 4 bases and J gave up 5 bases, with 10 bases separating them. CDR3 sequence: CASSLDYNNEQFF. The CDR3 region has the DNA TGCGCCAGCAGCCTAGACTACAACAATGAGCAGTTCTTC.

This clone occurred a few times. This chain connects TRBV1 to TRBJ2-2; TRBD2 is taken as the D call from the table, unchecked against the DNA. TRBV1 is a documented pseudogene. The CDR3 is 16 residues long. The CDR3 protein is CTSSQDQGLEIGELFF. In nucleotides, the CDR3 is TGCACCAGCAGCCAAGATCAGGGACTAGAGATCGGGGAGCTGTTTTTT.

The V call is TRBV25-1, the J call TRBJ2-1; tentatively, D is TRBD1 (5 bases). Germline V lookup: CDR1 MGHDK, CDR2 SYGVNS. The CDR3 loop spans 14 amino acids. The V end lost 4 bases, the J end lost 1 base, and 8 bases lay between the germline ends. CDR3 DNA sequence: TGTGCCAGCAGTGGCAGGGAATCCTACAATGAGCAGTTCTTC. Its protein is CASSGRESYNEQFF.

The chain carries TRBV4-3 and TRBJ2-3; 8 bases agree with TRBD2. The CDR3 loop spans 15 amino acids. J lost 2 bases, V lost 0 bases, and 1 base had no gene match. Germline V gene sequence: CDR1 LGHNA, CDR2 YSLEER. CDR3 coding DNA: TGCGCCAGCAGCCAAGATAGCGGGATCACAGATACGCAGTATTTT. Amino acids: CASSQDSGITDTQYF.

CDR3: CASSYSSGTGDNEQFF. The CDR3 DNA sequence: TGTGCCAGCAGTTACTCGAGTGGGACAGGGGACAATGAGCAGTTCTTC. The chain couples TRBV6-5 to TRBJ2-1; 10 nucleotides agree with TRBD1. V was pared by 0 bases and J by 5 bases, with 4 bases of the junction left unmatched. The germline V gene encodes CDR1 MNHEY and CDR2 SVGAGI. The CDR3 totals 16 residues.

This clone was detected once. The chain links TRBV7-9 to TRBJ1-2; 8 bases align to TRBD1. The CDR3 is 16 residues long. Germline loops: CDR1 SEHNR, CDR2 FQNEAQ (reference sequence). V trimming: 2 bases; J trimming: 2 bases; junction bases outside the gene matches: 7. The CDR3 spells CASSLIGTGPNYGYTF. Written as DNA, the CDR3 is TGTGCCAGCAGCTTAATTGGGACAGGACCGAACTATGGCTACACCTTC. The full variable domain, completed using reference TRBV7-9 and TRBJ1-2, is DTGVSQNPRHKITKRGQNVTFRCDPISEHNRLYWYRQTLGQGPEFLTYFQNEAQLEKSRLLSDRFSAERPKGSFSTLEIQRTEQGDSAMYLCASSLIGTGPNYGYTFGSGTRLTVV.

The sample holds a few counts of this clone. CDR3 amino acids: CASSLGNYGYTF. CDR3 DNA sequence: TGTGCCAGCAGCTTGGGCAACTATGGCTACACCTTC. The chain has TRBV5-5 and TRBJ1-2, with D hard to call. V was pared by 0 bases and J by 2 bases, with 2 bases between. The CDR3 has 12 residues. Germline loops: CDR1 SGHKS, CDR2 YYEKEE (reference sequence). Complete variable domain (other parts from reference TRBV5-5 and TRBJ1-2): DAGVTQSPTHLIKTRGQQVTLRCSPISGHKSVSWYQQVLGQGPQFIFQYYEKEERGRGNFPDRFSARQFPNYSSELNVNALLLGDSALYLCASSLGNYGYTFGSGTRLTVV.

The gene calls are TRBV27 and TRBJ2-7; D gene unclear. Trimming took off 5 bases at V and 2 bases at J, with 1 base between the two ends. The CDR3 runs 10 residues. The germline V gene has CDR1 MNHEY and CDR2 SMNVEV (reference sequence). In DNA form, the CDR3 reads TGTGCCAGCAGTCCCTACGAGCAGTACTTC. This codes for CASSPYEQYF.

The chain uses TRBV7-2 and TRBJ2-1; TRBD2 aligns across 9 bases. This CDR3 has 18 residues. Germline loops: CDR1 SGHTA, CDR2 FQGNSA. The J segment lost 8 bases and the V segment lost 3 bases, leaving 17 bases of the junction unmatched. CDR3 sequence: CASSFLRRASGISYEQFF. In DNA form, the CDR3 reads TGTGCCAGCAGCTTCCTCCGTCGGGCTAGCGGGATCTCTTATGAGCAGTTCTTC.

This chain links TRBV9 with TRBJ2-4; no reliable D call. Germline-derived CDR1 and CDR2 are SGDLS and YYNGEE. The CDR3 has 14 residues. V gave up 4 bases and J gave up 4 bases, with 12 bases separating them. CDR3 amino acids: CASSTRTLKNIQYF. CDR3 nucleotide sequence: TGTGCCAGCAGCACCCGAACCCTGAAAAACATTCAGTACTTC.

The chain is built from TRBV18 and TRBJ2-7, with 9 positions matching TRBD1. The V gene's germline CDR1 is KGHSH and CDR2 LQKENI. V was clipped by 0 bases and J by 4 bases; unmatched bases: 4. CDR3 length equals 15 residues. CDR3 bases: TGTGCCAGCTCACCACCGGGACAGGGAGGATACGAGCAGTACTTC. Amino acid sequence: CASSPPGQGGYEQYF. Drawing the rest from reference TRBV18 and TRBJ2-7, the complete variable domain is NAGVMQNPRHLVRRRGQEARLRCSPMKGHSHVYWYRQLPEEGLKFMVYLQKENIIDESGMPKERFSAEFPKEGPSILRIQQVVRGDSAAYFCASSPPGQGGYEQYFGPGTRLTVT.

V usage is TRBV19 and J usage is TRBJ1-5; D unresolved. V was clipped by 8 bases and J by 9 bases, with 8 bases between them. This CDR3 region has 10 residues. CDR1 is LNHDA and CDR2 is SQIVND in the germline V gene (reference sequence). CDR3: CASFWGPQHF. In DNA, the CDR3 is TGTGCCAGTTTTTGGGGGCCCCAGCATTTT.

This clone was recorded only once. V usage is TRBV5-6 and J usage is TRBJ2-5; TRBD1 aligns across 8 bases. The closer fit of TRBJ2-7 to the DNA end suggests the J call may be wrong. This CDR3 contains 15 residues. Looked up from germline, CDR1 is SGHDT and CDR2 is YYEEEE. CDR3 DNA: TGTGCCAGCAGCAGCAGGGGGCCTTCCATCTACGAGCAGTACTTC. This gives the protein CASSSRGPSIYEQYF.

In this sample, this clone turned up once. V is TRBV5-1 and J is TRBJ1-1; no clear D gene. The CDR3 length is 14 residues. Germline V CDR1 and CDR2: SGHRS, YFSETQ. Trimming took 6 bases from V and 5 from J, leaving 17 bases between them. For the CDR3, the DNA is TGCGCCAGCACCCCTGGGTGGGGAAATACTGAAGCTTTCTTT. Encoded protein: CASTPGWGNTEAFF.